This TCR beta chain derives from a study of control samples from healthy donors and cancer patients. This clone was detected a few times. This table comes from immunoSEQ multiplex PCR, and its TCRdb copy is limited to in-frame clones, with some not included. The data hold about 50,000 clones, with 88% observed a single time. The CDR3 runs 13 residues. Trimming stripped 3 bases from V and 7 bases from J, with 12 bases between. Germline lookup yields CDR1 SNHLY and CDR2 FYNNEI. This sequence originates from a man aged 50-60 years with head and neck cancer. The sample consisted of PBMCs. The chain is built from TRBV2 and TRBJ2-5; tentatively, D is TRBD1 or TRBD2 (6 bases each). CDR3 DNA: TGTGCCAGCAGTGAGGGGGGCCGGGGGACCCAGTACTTC. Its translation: CASSEGGRGTQYF.